Below, 30 T cell receptor beta chains from the same sample are listed, as sequenced in a study of post-analysis software for immune sequencing data. Unique molecular identifiers featured in each of the TCR beta cDNA libraries. Using its own MiXCR run on the PCR reads, TCRdb lists one record per CDR3 protein. Seen here are hundreds of thousands of distinct CDR3 sequences, around 64% observed once, and the top ten hold approximately 11%. Their antigen targets remain unknown. General study findings and limits: In patients, four to six TRBV segments were more frequent than in controls, with TRBV5-6, TRBV5-1 and TRBV20-1 among them.

The sequencing input was blood. Receptors were obtained from a girl aged 2 to 9 with multiple sclerosis.

The count of this clonotype is one. V is TRBV2 and J is TRBJ2-7, with D unresolved. V shed 6 bases and J shed 3 bases, with 9 bases lying between them. The CDR3 contains 12 residues. Germline V CDR1 and CDR2: SNHLY, FYNNEI. The CDR3 loop is CASRAEGYEQYF. The DNA of the CDR3 is TGTGCCAGCAGGGCAGAAGGCTACGAGCAGTACTTC.

The CDR3 DNA is TGTGCCAGCAGTTACTCGCCAGGGAACGAAAAACTGTTTTTT. This sequence encodes CASSYSPGNEKLFF. The rearrangement uses TRBV6-5 and TRBJ1-4; tentatively, D is TRBD1 (5 bases). CDR1 and CDR2 from the germline V gene are MNHEY and SVGAGI. This CDR3 is 14 amino acids long. V was clipped by 0 bases and J by 8 bases, with 10 bases between them.

The CDR3 DNA reads as TGCAGTGCACTACAGGTCCCCTATGGCTACACCTTC. This encodes CSALQVPYGYTF. The J gene is TRBJ1-2, the V gene TRBV20-1, with a possible D match to TRBD1 (5 bases). This CDR3 has 12 residues. V was trimmed by 6 bases and J by 4 bases, leaving 12 bases between them. The germline V gene encodes CDR1 DFQATT and CDR2 SNEGSKA (reference sequence).

The rearrangement links TRBV6-2 or TRBV6-3 to TRBJ2-7; TRBD1 aligns across 8 bases. This CDR3 spans 16 amino acids. The J segment lost 5 bases and the V segment lost 2 bases, leaving 11 bases of the junction unmatched. Germline-derived CDR1 and CDR2 are MNHEY and SVGEGT. This CDR3 reads CASSYGTDRVGNEQYF. The CDR3 nucleotides are TGTGCCAGCAGTTACGGCACGGACAGGGTAGGTAACGAGCAGTACTTC.

The chain uses TRBV28 and TRBJ2-4; weak D call: TRBD1 (5 bases). CDR3 size: 17 residues. Per the germline V gene, CDR1 is MDHEN and CDR2 is SYDVKM. Trimming cost V 2 bases and J 0 bases, with 14 bases left between them. The CDR3 loop is CASSLQGSDLAKNIQYF. CDR3 bases: TGTGCCAGCAGTTTACAGGGTTCGGACCTAGCCAAAAACATTCAGTACTTC.

Concerning this clonotype: A read error may account for a junction end that differs from germline. The chain couples TRBV5-1 to TRBJ2-1; 7 bases align to TRBD1. This CDR3 is built from 15 residues. Germline V gives CDR1 SGHRS, CDR2 YFSETQ. The CDR3 region has the DNA TGCGCCGGCAGCTCCCGGACCGGGACAGACAATGAGCAGTTCTTC. It codes for CAGSSRTGTDNEQFF.

The CDR3, as DNA: TGCAGTGCTAGAGATCCAAACAGAGAGGGTCCGGGTGCTTTCTTT. The encoded protein is CSARDPNREGPGAFF. The chain joins TRBV20-1 to TRBJ1-1; no clear D. The CDR3 is made up of 15 amino acids. Trimming stripped 0 bases from V and 11 bases from J, with 22 bases between. CDR1 is DFQATT and CDR2 is SNEGSKA in the germline V gene (reference sequence).

The V and J genes are TRBV5-1 and TRBJ2-5; the D gene is possibly TRBD1 (7 bases). Germline assignment: CDR1 SGHRS and CDR2 YFSETQ. V was shortened by 2 bases and J by 2 bases, with 19 bases between the two germline ends. The CDR3 has 17 amino acids. In nucleotides, the CDR3 is TGCGCCAGCAGCTTTGTCGGGTCAGGGGGGTTGCAAGAGACCCAGTACTTC. Its protein is CASSFVGSGGLQETQYF. Full variable domain (rest looked up from reference TRBV5-1 and TRBJ2-5): KAGVTQTPRYLIKTRGQQVTLSCSPISGHRSVSWYQQTPGQGLQFLFEYFSETQRNKGNFPGRFSGRQFSNSRSEMNVSTLELGDSALYLCASSFVGSGGLQETQYFGPGTRLLVL.

This rearrangement joins TRBV20-1 to TRBJ2-1; 14 nucleotides agree with TRBD2. The CDR3 contains 21 residues. CDR1 is DFQATT and CDR2 is SNEGSKA in the germline V gene (reference sequence). Germline trimming cut 0 bases from V and 2 bases from J; bases unmatched to any gene: 15. CDR3 sequence: CSARDPRGRLAGGSPYNEQFF. CDR3 DNA sequence: TGCAGTGCTAGAGACCCCAGAGGGAGACTAGCGGGGGGGTCCCCCTACAATGAGCAGTTCTTC.

The chain uses TRBV12-5 and TRBJ2-1; TRBD1 matches at 10 bases. CDR3 length: 16 amino acids. Germline CDR1 and CDR2: LGHNT and FRNRAP. V gave up 5 bases and J gave up 9 bases; unmatched junction bases: 13. The CDR3 DNA follows: TGTGCTAGTGGTCGTACACCGGGACAGGGGAAAAGTGAGCAGTTCTTC. This sequence encodes CASGRTPGQGKSEQFF.

This clonotype occurred a few times. The rearrangement uses TRBV29-1 and TRBJ2-7; 9 nucleotides agree with TRBD1. From germline, CDR1 is SQVTM and CDR2 ANQGSEA. V lost 0 bases and J lost 2; bases outside the gene matches: 5. The CDR3 contains 15 residues. The DNA for the CDR3 is TGCAGCGTTGAAGATCAGGACAGGGGACCCTACGAGCAGTACTTC. Its protein product is CSVEDQDRGPYEQYF.

J is TRBJ2-1 and V is TRBV12-3 or TRBV12-4; perhaps D is TRBD1 or TRBD2 (7 bases each). V lost 6 bases to trimming and J lost 9 bases, with 18 bases between them. This CDR3 has 14 residues. In DNA, the CDR3 is TGTGCCAGCAGCCTTGACAGGGAGGGTGGTGAGCAGTTCTTC. Translation gives CASSLDREGGEQFF.

The chain couples TRBV15 to TRBJ2-5; D is perhaps TRBD2 (7 bases). CDR1 and CDR2 (germline): LNHNV, YYDKDF (reference sequence). Trimming removed 7 bases from V and 2 bases from J, with 14 bases in between. The CDR3 has 14 residues. CDR3 amino acids: CATTTRGGQETQYF. The DNA for the CDR3 is TGTGCCACCACTACGAGGGGGGGACAAGAGACCCAGTACTTC.

The genes are TRBV12-3 or TRBV12-4 and TRBJ1-2, with D perhaps TRBD1 (5 bases). This CDR3 is built from 14 residues. The V end lost 5 bases, the J end lost 6 bases, and 16 bases lay between the germline ends. The CDR3 loop is CASSPTGVSNGYTF. The CDR3 nucleotides are TGTGCCAGCAGTCCCACGGGGGTTAGTAATGGCTACACCTTC.

The chain carries TRBV15 and TRBJ2-1; perhaps TRBD1 as D (7 bases). The germline V gene encodes CDR1 LNHNV and CDR2 YYDKDF (reference sequence). Trimming pared 2 bases from V and 2 bases from J, leaving 10 bases between. The CDR3 extends over 15 amino acids. This CDR3 reads CATSRQGGTYNEQFF. The CDR3, as DNA: TGTGCCACCAGCAGACAGGGGGGAACCTACAATGAGCAGTTCTTC.

The chain employs TRBV5-5 and TRBJ1-2; D unresolved. Germline CDR1 is SGHKS and CDR2 is YYEKEE (reference sequence). This CDR3 spans 16 amino acids. V shed 6 bases and J shed 4 bases, with 22 bases lying between them. The CDR3 region is CASTPHPHPVLYGYTF. The CDR3 DNA reads as TGTGCCAGCACTCCTCATCCGCACCCGGTACTCTATGGCTACACCTTC.

The chain has TRBV14 and TRBJ1-6; 7 bases are a match to TRBD1. The CDR3 length is 13 residues. V shed 6 bases and J 9 bases; nucleotides not matched to a gene: 5. CDR1 and CDR2 (germline): SGHDN, FVKESK. CDR3 sequence (DNA): TGTGCCAGCAGTCAGGGGGGGCTTTCACCCCTCCACTTT. Amino acid sequence: CASSQGGLSPLHF.

The sample holds a few counts of this clonotype. This chain joins TRBV2 and TRBJ2-5, with D tentatively TRBD1 or TRBD2 (5 bases each). The DNA end lines up better with TRBJ2-7; the J call may be wrong. The CDR3 extends over 13 amino acids. The germline CDR1 and CDR2 sequences are SNHLY and FYNNEI. Here the CDR3 DNA reads TGTGCCAGCAATGGTCAGGGAAGCGGCGAGCAGTACTTC. As protein: CASNGQGSGEQYF.

The chain combines TRBV27 with TRBJ2-7, with TRBD2 matching 13 bases. CDR3 length equals 14 residues. From germline, CDR1 is MNHEY and CDR2 SMNVEV (reference sequence). Unmatched junction bases numbered 4, after V lost 8 bases and J lost 3 bases. The CDR3 region is CASRTSGSVYEQYF. CDR3 sequence (DNA): TGTGCCAGCCGGACTAGCGGGAGTGTCTACGAGCAGTACTTC.

This clonotype was seen a single time. The rearrangement uses TRBV28 and TRBJ2-1; D uncertain. The V end lost 2 bases, the J end lost 12 bases, and 11 bases lay between the germline ends. Germline CDR1 reads MDHEN; CDR2 reads SYDVKM. The CDR3 runs to 12 residues. For the CDR3, the DNA is TGTGCCAGCAGTTTACTAGGCTATGGGCAGTTCTTC. Protein: CASSLLGYGQFF.

This chain connects TRBV29-1 to TRBJ2-7; D perhaps matches TRBD1 (5 bases). The J call is in doubt because the DNA end fits TRBJ2-5 better. CDR1 and CDR2 (germline): SQVTM, ANQGSEA. The CDR3 spans 11 residues. The CDR3 sequence is CSVLREETQYF. Written as DNA, the CDR3 is TGCAGCGTGCTCAGGGAAGAGACCCAGTACTTC.

J is TRBJ1-4 and V is TRBV29-1; D is ambiguous. Germline V gene sequence: CDR1 SQVTM, CDR2 ANQGSEA. The CDR3 sequence is 9 residues long. The CDR3 DNA is TGCAACGTCCGCGAAAAACTGTTTTTT. Amino acid sequence: CNVREKLFF.

The gene calls are TRBV12-3 or TRBV12-4 and TRBJ2-3, with D perhaps TRBD1 or TRBD2 (6 bases each). The V end lost 2 bases, the J end lost 11 bases, and 17 bases lay between the germline ends. The CDR3 consists of 14 residues. The CDR3 loop reads CASSLRGGGGKQYF. CDR3 in DNA: TGTGCCAGCAGTTTAAGGGGTGGAGGGGGTAAGCAGTATTTT.

The CDR3 sequence: CASSGLAGAPNEQFF. CDR3 coding DNA: TGTGCCAGCAGCGGACTAGCGGGAGCACCCAATGAGCAGTTCTTC. The rearrangement links TRBV6-4 to TRBJ2-1; 13 bases fit TRBD2. The CDR3 spans 15 residues. Germline trimming cut 6 bases from V and 6 bases from J; bases unmatched to any gene: 5. Germline V gives CDR1 MRHNA, CDR2 SNTAGT.

This chain uses TRBV5-1 with TRBJ2-7; tentatively, D is TRBD1 (6 bases). Germline-derived CDR1 and CDR2 are SGHRS and YFSETQ. This CDR3 comprises 14 residues. V was shortened by 4 bases and J by 0 bases, with 11 bases between the two germline ends. The CDR3 DNA follows: TGCGCCAGCAGCCAACAGGGAACCTCCTACGAGCAGTACTTC. Residues: CASSQQGTSYEQYF. The entire variable domain, with the rest obtained from reference TRBV5-1 and TRBJ2-7, is as follows: KAGVTQTPRYLIKTRGQQVTLSCSPISGHRSVSWYQQTPGQGLQFLFEYFSETQRNKGNFPGRFSGRQFSNSRSEMNVSTLELGDSALYLCASSQQGTSYEQYFGPGTRLTVT.

The chain couples TRBV4-2 to TRBJ1-6, with a possible D match to TRBD1 (5 bases). The CDR3 consists of 16 residues. V lost 1 base and J 9 bases, leaving 16 bases between the germline ends. Germline V gene lookup returns CDR1 LGHNA and CDR2 YNFKEQ. The DNA of the CDR3 is TGTGCCAGCAGCCAAGTCGGGGACTCCGGGAGTTCACCCCTCCACTTT. Protein: CASSQVGDSGSSPLHF.

This chain connects TRBV6-1 to TRBJ2-7; TRBD2 matches at 9 bases. Per germline, CDR1 MNHNS and CDR2 SASEGT. The CDR3 is made up of 17 amino acids. With 5 bases clipped from V and 2 bases from J, the junction kept 13 bases outside the gene matches. The CDR3 nucleotides are TGTGCCAGCAGTACCACACCGCTAGCGGGAAGGACCTACGAGCAGTACTTC. Translated, it gives CASSTTPLAGRTYEQYF.

This rearrangement joins TRBV27 to TRBJ2-3, with 10 bases lining up with TRBD2. The germline CDR1 and CDR2 sequences are MNHEY and SMNVEV (reference sequence). After removal of 4 bases from V and 6 bases from J, the junction contained 7 bases not matched to a gene. CDR3 length: 15 residues. This chain's CDR3 is CASSWRASGSDTQYF. The CDR3 DNA reads TGTGCCAGCAGTTGGAGGGCTAGCGGGAGTGATACGCAGTATTTT.

The genes are TRBV6-1 and TRBJ2-6; 9 nucleotides align to TRBD1. CDR3 length: 18 residues. CDR1 is MNHNS, CDR2 SASEGT, per germline. V was pared by 4 bases and J by 2 bases, with 9 bases of the junction left unmatched. The CDR3, as DNA: TGTGCCAGCAGTGGGCGGGACAGGGAAGGAGCTGGGGCCAACGTCCTGACTTTC. It encodes CASSGRDREGAGANVLTF.

Comments on this clonotype: A much larger clone is a single base away; this may be a read error. V gene TRBV7-3 combines with J gene TRBJ2-3; D remains unclear. The V and J ends lost 5 bases and 2 bases respectively, with 5 bases between them. The CDR3 runs 12 residues. Germline loops: CDR1 SGHTA, CDR2 FQGTGA. CDR3 nucleotide sequence: TGTGCCAGCAGCGTTTACACAGATACGCAGTATTTT. Translated: CASSVYTDTQYF.